What follows are 19 T cell receptor beta chains derived from one specimen sequenced in a study of control samples from healthy donors and cancer patients. TCRdb's table, derived via immunoSEQ multiplex PCR, lists solely in-frame clones and lacks some. Altogether roughly 130,000 clones are present, roughly 91% being singletons, with the ten largest covering about 1.7%. The source material was PBMCs. The source of these receptors is a man aged 50-59 years with head and neck cancer.

This clone was seen only a few times. The CDR3 sequence is CASSLGGGRSLSNQPQHF. CDR3 bases: TGTGCCAGCAGCTTAGGGGGGGGCCGGAGCCTTAGCAATCAGCCCCAGCATTTT. The genes are TRBV7-2 and TRBJ1-5; possible D gene TRBD1, 6 bases. Germline V CDR1 and CDR2: SGHTA, FQGNSA. The CDR3 sequence is 18 residues long. V lost 1 base and J lost 0, with 16 bases in between.

The V gene is TRBV5-4, the J gene TRBJ1-5, with D unresolved. The CDR3 has 12 residues. Germline CDR1 is SGHNT and CDR2 is YYREEE (reference sequence). The V and J ends lost 5 bases and 7 bases respectively, with 10 bases between them. Here the CDR3 DNA reads TGTGCCAGCAGTGAGGAGGGCCAGCCCCAGCATTTT. Residues: CASSEEGQPQHF. The variable domain in full, with the rest retrieved from reference TRBV5-4 and TRBJ1-5, is ETGVTQSPTHLIKTRGQQVTLRCSSQSGHNTVSWYQQALGQGPQFIFQYYREEENGRGNFPPRFSGLQFPNYSSELNVNALELDDSALYLCASSEEGQPQHFGDGTRLSIL.

V and J are TRBV11-2 and TRBJ2-5; 7 bases agree with TRBD1. This CDR3 comprises 13 residues. V gave up 1 base and J gave up 4 bases; unmatched junction bases: 0. CDR1 is SGHAT, CDR2 FQNNGV, per germline. The CDR3 region has the DNA TGTGCCAGCAGCTTAGGACAGGGAGAGACCCAGTACTTC. This encodes CASSLGQGETQYF.

V and J are TRBV5-4 and TRBJ2-2; TRBD2 is a possible D gene (5 bases). The germline gives CDR1 SGHNT, CDR2 YYREEE (reference sequence). The CDR3 is 16 residues long. Trimming cost V 0 bases and J 6 bases, with 15 bases left between them. The DNA of the CDR3 is TGTGCCAGCAGCTTGGCAGCGGCTCTAGTCCCCGGGGAGCTGTTTTTT. This encodes CASSLAAALVPGELFF.

The chain joins TRBV6-2 or TRBV6-3 to TRBJ2-5; 9 nucleotides agree with TRBD1. V lost 5 bases to trimming and J lost 3 bases; unmatched junction nucleotides: 4. In germline, CDR1 is MNHEY, CDR2 SVGEGT. The length of the CDR3 is 14 residues. The CDR3 sequence is CASSTGGAEETQYF. The DNA for the CDR3 is TGTGCCAGCAGTACAGGGGGCGCCGAAGAGACCCAGTACTTC.

The chain employs TRBV18 and TRBJ2-3; 8 nucleotides agree with TRBD2. The J segment lost 6 bases and the V segment lost 5 bases, leaving 4 bases of the junction unmatched. Germline V gene data show CDR1 as KGHSH and CDR2 as LQKENI. This CDR3 comprises 13 residues. The CDR3 coding sequence is TGTGCCAGCTCAACGACTAGCGCGGATACGCAGTATTTT. Translated, it gives CASSTTSADTQYF.

The count of this clone is one. The genes are TRBV10-3 and TRBJ1-2, with 12 bases fitting TRBD1. This CDR3 is 14 amino acids long. Germline CDR1 ENHRY, CDR2 SYGVKD. Trimming cost V 6 bases and J 2 bases; bases outside gene matches: 1. The CDR3, as DNA: TGTGCCATCAGGGGGACAGGGGGCAACTATGGCTACACCTTC. Encoded protein: CAIRGTGGNYGYTF.

The V and J genes are TRBV6-5 and TRBJ1-3, with 7 positions matching TRBD1. Germline CDR1 MNHEY, CDR2 SVGAGI. After removal of 6 bases from V and 4 bases from J, the junction contained 6 bases not matched to a gene. The CDR3 has 14 amino acids. Here the CDR3 reads CASSLTGWGNTIYF. The DNA for the CDR3 is TGTGCCAGCAGCCTGACAGGGTGGGGAAACACCATATATTTT.

The chain joins TRBV4-3 to TRBJ1-1; TRBD1 agrees at 8 bases. V lost 4 bases and J lost 5; bases outside the gene matches: 6. CDR3 length: 14 residues. CDR1 is LGHNA, CDR2 YSLEER, per germline. The CDR3 DNA reads TGCGCCAGCAGCCCCAGTGACAGGGGTACTGAAGCTTTCTTT. It translates to CASSPSDRGTEAFF.

This CDR3 is CASSILGYEQYF. Here the CDR3 DNA reads TGTGCCAGCAGCATCCTAGGGTACGAGCAGTACTTC. The chain is built from TRBV11-2 and TRBJ2-7; D ambiguous. Germline V gene sequence: CDR1 SGHAT, CDR2 FQNNGV. The CDR3 loop spans 12 amino acids. Trimming left V 5 bases short and J 4 bases short, with 9 bases between.

This clone was found once. The rearrangement joins TRBV5-1 to TRBJ1-6, with TRBD1 as a possible D gene (6 bases). The CDR3 totals 19 residues. Germline CDR1 is SGHRS and CDR2 is YFSETQ. V lost 1 base and J lost 0, with 17 bases in between. This chain's CDR3 is CASSLRRQGMSSYNSPLHF. The CDR3 region has the DNA TGCGCCAGCAGCTTGCGGCGGCAGGGGATGAGCTCCTATAATTCACCCCTCCACTTT.

The rearrangement uses TRBV19 and TRBJ1-3; D gene ambiguous. Germline V gene sequence: CDR1 LNHDA, CDR2 SQIVND (reference sequence). This CDR3 contains 14 residues. Trimming cost V 5 bases and J 8 bases, with 16 bases left between them. The CDR3, as DNA: TGTGCCAGTAGTTTAGGTTTGGATCGGGACACCATATATTTT. Its translation: CASSLGLDRDTIYF.

This clone was seen only once. V usage is TRBV19 and J usage is TRBJ1-2; D is possibly TRBD1 (6 bases). With 7 bases removed from V and 8 bases from J, the gap between germline ends came to 14 bases. Per the germline V gene, CDR1 is LNHDA and CDR2 is SQIVND (reference sequence). The CDR3 loop spans 12 amino acids. CDR3 in amino acids: CASKTGRVGYTF. The CDR3 DNA sequence: TGTGCCAGTAAGACAGGACGGGTAGGCTACACCTTC.

V and J are TRBV2 and TRBJ1-2; D gene uncertain. The V gene lost 4 bases and the J gene lost 8 bases, with 14 bases spanning the gap. The CDR3 loop spans 13 amino acids. Germline V gives CDR1 SNHLY, CDR2 FYNNEI. Here the CDR3 DNA reads TGTGCCAGCAGTGGAGGGTTTCTGGGGGGCTACACCTTC. Translation gives CASSGGFLGGYTF.

The chain recombines TRBV4-3 with TRBJ2-5; no reliable D call. V was pared by 2 bases and J by 4 bases, with 14 bases between. This CDR3 is built from 15 residues. CDR1 is LGHNA, CDR2 YSLEER, per germline. Here the CDR3 DNA reads TGCGCCAGCAGCCAATTTAGATTAGCAGGAGAGACCCAGTACTTC. Amino acids: CASSQFRLAGETQYF.

Worth noting for this clone: Other DNA sequences of this sample code for an identical CDR3. J is TRBJ2-3 and V is TRBV11-3; 8 bases line up with TRBD1. This CDR3 spans 14 amino acids. The V gene end was trimmed by 1 base and the J gene end by 3 bases; junction bases not matched to a gene: 0. CDR1 and CDR2 from the germline V gene are SGHNT and YENEEA. Here the CDR3 reads CASSLGQGTDTQYF. The DNA for the CDR3 is TGTGCCAGCAGCTTAGGACAGGGGACAGATACGCAGTATTTT.

The chain employs TRBV4-2 and TRBJ2-3; possible D gene TRBD1, 5 bases. V was cut by 3 bases and J by 1 base, with 17 bases left in between. CDR1 and CDR2 (germline): LGHNA, YNFKEQ. The CDR3 runs 17 residues. The CDR3 protein is CASSQGITGSRTDTQYF. Written as DNA, the CDR3 is TGTGCCAGCAGCCAGGGGATAACAGGTTCCCGCACAGATACGCAGTATTTT.

V usage is TRBV29-1 and J usage is TRBJ1-4; D is uncertain. Germline V gene sequence: CDR1 SQVTM, CDR2 ANQGSEA. The CDR3 is made up of 14 amino acids. With 7 bases removed from V and 2 bases from J, the gap between germline ends came to 14 bases. The CDR3, as DNA: TGCAGCGCGGCGGGAGGGTTCACTAATGAAAAACTGTTTTTT. Translation: CSAAGGFTNEKLFF.

This clone was counted a single time. The chain carries TRBV7-2 and TRBJ2-2, with D perhaps TRBD1 (5 bases). The CDR3 loop spans 14 amino acids. Germline V gives CDR1 SGHTA, CDR2 FQGNSA. V lost 5 bases to trimming and J lost 7 bases, with 14 bases between them. The CDR3 DNA sequence: TGTGCCAGCAGCCCCGTGGGGCGAATCGGGGAGCTGTTTTTT. It specifies CASSPVGRIGELFF.